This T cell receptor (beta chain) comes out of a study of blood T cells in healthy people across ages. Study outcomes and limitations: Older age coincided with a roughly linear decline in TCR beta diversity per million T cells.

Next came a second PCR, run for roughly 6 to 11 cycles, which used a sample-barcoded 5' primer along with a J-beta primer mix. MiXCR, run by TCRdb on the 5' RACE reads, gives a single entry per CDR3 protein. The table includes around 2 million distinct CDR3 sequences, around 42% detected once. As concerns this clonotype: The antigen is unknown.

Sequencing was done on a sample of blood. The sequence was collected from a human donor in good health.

The CDR3 bases are TGTGCCAGCAGCTTAACAGTGTCTGAAAAACTGTTTTTT. Its protein is CASSLTVSEKLFF. The rearrangement links TRBV11-2 to TRBJ1-4; D ambiguous. Germline assignment: CDR1 SGHAT and CDR2 FQNNGV. The CDR3 loop spans 13 amino acids. V dropped 2 bases and J dropped 7 bases, with 8 bases sitting between them.